This T cell receptor beta chain appears in the sequencing data of a study of T cells in Graves' hyperthyroidism and ophthalmopathy. The study, taken as a whole, reports: Most clonotypes expanded in the thyroid (above 0.001) were also present in blood.

Exclusions: uncontrolled infection, other autoimmune disease, pregnancy, lactation. This clonotype was seen at least ten times. Its matching antigen is unknown. TCR beta CDR3 region amplification was performed from RNA transcripts. HTBI primers were employed in a first-round RT-PCR of the TCR CDR3. TCRdb re-called the multiplex PCR reads through MiXCR, storing one row per CDR3 protein. The sample records around 450,000 distinct CDR3 sequences, roughly 14% being singletons. Germline V lookup: CDR1 MNHNS, CDR2 SASEGT. CDR3 length equals 13 residues. V was clipped by 10 bases and J by 5 bases; unmatched bases: 9.

V is TRBV6-1 and J is TRBJ2-3; 7 nucleotides agree with TRBD2. The source material was blood. This TCR was sampled from a young woman with Graves' hyperthyroidism. CDR3 in amino acids: CATTGRREDTQYF. The CDR3 DNA follows: TGTGCCACCACCGGGAGGAGGGAAGATACGCAGTATTTT.